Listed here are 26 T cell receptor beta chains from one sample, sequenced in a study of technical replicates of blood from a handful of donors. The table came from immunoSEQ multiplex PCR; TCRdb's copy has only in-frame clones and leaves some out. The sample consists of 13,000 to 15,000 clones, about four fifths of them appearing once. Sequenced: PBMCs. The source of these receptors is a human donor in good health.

CDR3 region: CASSSKLGTGELFF. CDR3 coding DNA: TGTGCCAGCAGCAGCAAACTAGGTACCGGGGAGCTGTTTTTT. This chain uses TRBV11-3 with TRBJ2-2; the D gene is possibly TRBD2 (5 bases). The CDR3 contains 14 residues. Trimming took 5 bases from V and 5 from J, leaving 12 bases between them. Germline V gene data show CDR1 as SGHNT and CDR2 as YENEEA.

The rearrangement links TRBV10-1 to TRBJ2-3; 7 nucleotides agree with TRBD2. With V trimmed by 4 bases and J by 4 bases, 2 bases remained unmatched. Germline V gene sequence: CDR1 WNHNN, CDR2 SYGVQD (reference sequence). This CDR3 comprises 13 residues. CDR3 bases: TGCGCCAGCAGTGGCGGGAGAGCAGATACGCAGTATTTT. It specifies CASSGGRADTQYF.

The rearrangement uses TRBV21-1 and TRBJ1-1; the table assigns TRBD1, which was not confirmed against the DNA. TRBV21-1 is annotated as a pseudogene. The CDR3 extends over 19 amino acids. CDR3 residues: CARATSRQEGSLGNTEAFF. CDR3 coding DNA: TGTGCCAGGGCAACTTCTCGGCAGGAAGGATCGTTGGGGAACACTGAAGCTTTCTTT.

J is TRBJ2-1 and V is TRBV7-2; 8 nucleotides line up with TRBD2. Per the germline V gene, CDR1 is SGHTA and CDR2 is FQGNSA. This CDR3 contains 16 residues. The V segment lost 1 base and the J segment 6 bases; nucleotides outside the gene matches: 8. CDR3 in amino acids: CASSLVLAEGGNEQFF. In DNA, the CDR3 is TGTGCCAGCAGCTTAGTACTAGCGGAGGGGGGCAATGAGCAGTTCTTC.

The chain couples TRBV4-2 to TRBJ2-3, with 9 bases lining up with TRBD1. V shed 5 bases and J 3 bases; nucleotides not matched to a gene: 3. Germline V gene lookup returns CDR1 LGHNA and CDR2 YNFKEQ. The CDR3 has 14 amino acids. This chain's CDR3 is CASSTGTGTDTQYF. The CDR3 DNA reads TGTGCCAGCAGCACGGGGACAGGGACAGATACGCAGTATTTT.

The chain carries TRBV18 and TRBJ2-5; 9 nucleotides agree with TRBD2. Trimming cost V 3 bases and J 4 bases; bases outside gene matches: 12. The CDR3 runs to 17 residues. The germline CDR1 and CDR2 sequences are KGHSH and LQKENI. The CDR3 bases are TGTGCCAGCTCACCCCTTGCGGCCTTAGCGGGAGTAGAGACCCAGTACTTC. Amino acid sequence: CASSPLAALAGVETQYF.

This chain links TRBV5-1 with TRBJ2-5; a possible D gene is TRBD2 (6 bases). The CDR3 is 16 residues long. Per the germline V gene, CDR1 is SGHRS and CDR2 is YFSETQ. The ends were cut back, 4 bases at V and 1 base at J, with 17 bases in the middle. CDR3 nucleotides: TGCGCCAGCAGCCCGAGTGCTGGGGGGTTCCAAGAGACCCAGTACTTC. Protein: CASSPSAGGFQETQYF.

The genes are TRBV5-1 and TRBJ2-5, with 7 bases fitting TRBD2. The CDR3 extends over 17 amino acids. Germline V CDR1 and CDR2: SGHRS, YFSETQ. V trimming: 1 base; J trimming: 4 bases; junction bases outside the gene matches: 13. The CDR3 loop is CASSLSGLDPLGETQYF. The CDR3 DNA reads TGCGCCAGCAGCTTGAGTGGACTAGACCCCCTCGGAGAGACCCAGTACTTC.

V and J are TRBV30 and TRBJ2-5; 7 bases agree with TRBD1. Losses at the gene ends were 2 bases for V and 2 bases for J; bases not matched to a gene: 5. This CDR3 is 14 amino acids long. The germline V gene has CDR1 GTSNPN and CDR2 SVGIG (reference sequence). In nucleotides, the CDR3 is TGTGCCTGGAGTCTAACAGGGGTACAAGAGACCCAGTACTTC. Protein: CAWSLTGVQETQYF. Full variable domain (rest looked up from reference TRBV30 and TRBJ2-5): SQTIHQWPATLVQPVGSPLSLECTVEGTSNPNLYWYRQAAGRGLQLLFYSVGIGQISSEVPQNLSASRPQDRQFILSSKKLLLSDSGFYLCAWSLTGVQETQYFGPGTRLLVL.

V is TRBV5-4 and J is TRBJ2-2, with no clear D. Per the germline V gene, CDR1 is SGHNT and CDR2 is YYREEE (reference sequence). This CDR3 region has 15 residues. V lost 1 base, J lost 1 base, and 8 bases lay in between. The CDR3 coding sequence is TGTGCCAGCAGCTTGTCAACTATGAACACCGGGGAGCTGTTTTTT. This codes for CASSLSTMNTGELFF.

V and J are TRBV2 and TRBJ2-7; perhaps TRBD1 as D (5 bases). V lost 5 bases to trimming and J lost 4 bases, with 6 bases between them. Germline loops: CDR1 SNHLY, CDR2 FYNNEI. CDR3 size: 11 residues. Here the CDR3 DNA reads TGTGCCAGCAGTACAGGTTACGAGCAGTACTTC. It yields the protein CASSTGYEQYF. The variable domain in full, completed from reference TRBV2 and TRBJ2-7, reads EPEVTQTPSHQVTQMGQEVILRCVPISNHLYFYWYRQILGQKVEFLVSFYNNEISEKSEIFDDQFSVERPDGSNFTLKIRSTKLEDSAMYFCASSTGYEQYFGPGTRLTVT.

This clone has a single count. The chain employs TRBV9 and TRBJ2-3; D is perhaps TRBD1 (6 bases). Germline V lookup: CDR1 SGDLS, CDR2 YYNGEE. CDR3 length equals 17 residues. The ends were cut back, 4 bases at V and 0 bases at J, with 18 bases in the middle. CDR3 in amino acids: CASSPHGGSPSTDTQYF. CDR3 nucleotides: TGTGCCAGCAGCCCACATGGGGGCTCCCCTAGCACAGATACGCAGTATTTT.

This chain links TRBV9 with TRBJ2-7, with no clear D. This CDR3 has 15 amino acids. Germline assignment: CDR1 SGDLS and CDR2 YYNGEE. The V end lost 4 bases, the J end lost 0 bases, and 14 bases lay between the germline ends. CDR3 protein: CASSTGPTPSYEQYF. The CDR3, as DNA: TGTGCCAGCAGCACCGGTCCAACCCCCTCCTACGAGCAGTACTTC.

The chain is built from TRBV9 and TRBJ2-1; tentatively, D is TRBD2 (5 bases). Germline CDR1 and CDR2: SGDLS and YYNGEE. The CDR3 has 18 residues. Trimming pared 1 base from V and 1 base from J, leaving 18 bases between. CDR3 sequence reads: CASSVSTRTKGSYNEQFF. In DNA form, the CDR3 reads TGTGCCAGCAGCGTATCCACTAGGACGAAGGGATCCTACAATGAGCAGTTCTTC.

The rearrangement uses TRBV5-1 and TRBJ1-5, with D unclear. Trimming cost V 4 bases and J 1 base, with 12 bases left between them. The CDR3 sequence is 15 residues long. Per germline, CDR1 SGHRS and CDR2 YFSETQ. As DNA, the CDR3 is TGCGCCAGCAGCCCGACACCGGGAAGCAATCAGCCCCAGCATTTT. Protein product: CASSPTPGSNQPQHF.

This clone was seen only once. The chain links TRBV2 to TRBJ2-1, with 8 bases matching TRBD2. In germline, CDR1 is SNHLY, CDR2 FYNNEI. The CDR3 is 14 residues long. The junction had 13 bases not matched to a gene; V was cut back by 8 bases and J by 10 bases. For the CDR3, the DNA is TGTGCCAGCCAGATGGGACTAGAGGGGGAGGAGCAGTTCTTC. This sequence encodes CASQMGLEGEEQFF.

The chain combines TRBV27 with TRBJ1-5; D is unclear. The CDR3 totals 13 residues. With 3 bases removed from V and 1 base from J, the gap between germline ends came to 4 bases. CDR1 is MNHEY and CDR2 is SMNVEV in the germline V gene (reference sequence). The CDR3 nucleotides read TGTGCCAGCAGTTTCCTAAGCAATCAGCCCCAGCATTTT. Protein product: CASSFLSNQPQHF.

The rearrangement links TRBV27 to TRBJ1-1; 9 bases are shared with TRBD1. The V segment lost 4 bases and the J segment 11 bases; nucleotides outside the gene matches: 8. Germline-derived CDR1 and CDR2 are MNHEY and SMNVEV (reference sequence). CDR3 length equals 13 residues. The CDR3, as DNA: TGTGCCAGCAGTTCCTGGACAGGGGAGGTGGCTTTCTTT. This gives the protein CASSSWTGEVAFF.

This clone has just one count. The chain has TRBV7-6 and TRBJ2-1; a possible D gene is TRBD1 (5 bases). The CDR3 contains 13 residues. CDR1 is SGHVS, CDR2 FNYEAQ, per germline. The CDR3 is CAKGISSYNEQFF. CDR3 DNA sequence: TGTGCTAAGGGGATTAGCTCCTACAATGAGCAGTTCTTC. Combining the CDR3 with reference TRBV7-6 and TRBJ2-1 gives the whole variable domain GAGVSQSPRYKVTKRGQDVALRCDPISGHVSLYWYRQALGQGPEFLTYFNYEAQQDKSGLPNDRFSAERPEGSISTLTIQRTEQRDSAMYRCAKGISSYNEQFFGPGTRLTVL.

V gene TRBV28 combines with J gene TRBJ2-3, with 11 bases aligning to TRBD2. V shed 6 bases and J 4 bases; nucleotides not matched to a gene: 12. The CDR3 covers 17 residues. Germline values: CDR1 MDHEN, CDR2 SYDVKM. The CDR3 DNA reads TGTGCCAGCAGCCCGAGGAATAGCGGGAGGGGGGCAGATACGCAGTATTTT. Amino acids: CASSPRNSGRGADTQYF.

In DNA, the CDR3 is TGTGCCAGCAGAGCGACTAGCACAGATACGCAGTATTTT. It translates to CASRATSTDTQYF. The chain carries TRBV6-4 and TRBJ2-3; D is unresolved. Germline CDR1 MRHNA, CDR2 SNTAGT. V was trimmed by 6 bases and J by 0 bases, leaving 7 bases between them. The CDR3 length is 13 residues.

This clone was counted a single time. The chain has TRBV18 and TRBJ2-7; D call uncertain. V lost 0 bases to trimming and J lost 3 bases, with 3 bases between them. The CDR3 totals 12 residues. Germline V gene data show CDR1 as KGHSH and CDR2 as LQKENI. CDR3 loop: CASSPPGYEQYF. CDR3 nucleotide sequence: TGTGCCAGCTCACCACCCGGCTACGAGCAGTACTTC.

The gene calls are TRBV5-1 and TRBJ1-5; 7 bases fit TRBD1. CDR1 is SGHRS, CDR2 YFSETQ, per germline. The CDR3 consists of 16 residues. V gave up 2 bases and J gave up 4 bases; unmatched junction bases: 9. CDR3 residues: CASSLLGGAGNQPQHF. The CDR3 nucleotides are TGCGCCAGCAGCTTATTAGGGGGCGCGGGTAATCAGCCCCAGCATTTT.

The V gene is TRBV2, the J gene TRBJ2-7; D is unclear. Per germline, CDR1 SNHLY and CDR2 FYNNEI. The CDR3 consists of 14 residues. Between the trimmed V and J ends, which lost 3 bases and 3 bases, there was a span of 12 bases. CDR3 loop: CASSETGLYYEQYF. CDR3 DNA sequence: TGTGCCAGCAGTGAGACCGGGTTGTACTACGAGCAGTACTTC.

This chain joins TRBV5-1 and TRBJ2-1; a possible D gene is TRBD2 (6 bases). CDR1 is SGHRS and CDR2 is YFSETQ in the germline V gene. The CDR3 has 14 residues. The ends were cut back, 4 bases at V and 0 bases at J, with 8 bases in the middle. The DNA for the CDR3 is TGCGCCAGCAGCCGGGACTTCTCCTACAATGAGCAGTTCTTC. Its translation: CASSRDFSYNEQFF.

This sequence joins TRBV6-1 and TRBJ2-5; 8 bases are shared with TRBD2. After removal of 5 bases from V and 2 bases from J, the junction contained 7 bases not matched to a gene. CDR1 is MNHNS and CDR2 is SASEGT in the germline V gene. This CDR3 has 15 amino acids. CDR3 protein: CASSSGLAEQETQYF. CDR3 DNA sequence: TGTGCCAGCAGTTCTGGACTAGCAGAGCAAGAGACCCAGTACTTC.